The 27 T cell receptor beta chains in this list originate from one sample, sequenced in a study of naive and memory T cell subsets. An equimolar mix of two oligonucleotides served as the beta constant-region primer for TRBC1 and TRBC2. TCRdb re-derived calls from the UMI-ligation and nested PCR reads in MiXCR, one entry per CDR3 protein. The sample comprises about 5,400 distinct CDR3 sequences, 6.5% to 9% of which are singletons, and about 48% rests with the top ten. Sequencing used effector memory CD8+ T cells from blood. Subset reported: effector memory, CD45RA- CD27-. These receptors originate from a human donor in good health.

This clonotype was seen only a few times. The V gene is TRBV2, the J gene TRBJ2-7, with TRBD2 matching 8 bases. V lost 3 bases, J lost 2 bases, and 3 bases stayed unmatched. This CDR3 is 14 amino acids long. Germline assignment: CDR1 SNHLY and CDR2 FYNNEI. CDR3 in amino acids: CASSEVGRAYEQYF. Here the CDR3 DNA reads TGTGCCAGCAGTGAGGTCGGGAGGGCCTACGAGCAGTACTTC.

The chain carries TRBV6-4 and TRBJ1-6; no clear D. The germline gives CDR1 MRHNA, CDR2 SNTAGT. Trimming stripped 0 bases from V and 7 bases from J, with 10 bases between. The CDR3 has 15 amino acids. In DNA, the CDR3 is TGTGCCAGCAGTGACTCGCCGGCCAACAATTCACCCCTCCACTTT. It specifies CASSDSPANNSPLHF.

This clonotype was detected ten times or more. The CDR3 bases are TGTGCCAGCAGCCAAGATCGGAGACTAGCGGGTGAAGAGACCCAGTACTTC. It codes for CASSQDRRLAGEETQYF. The rearrangement uses TRBV3-2 and TRBJ2-5; TRBD2 is the table's D call, not checked against the DNA. TRBV3-2 is a documented pseudogene. The CDR3 totals 17 residues.

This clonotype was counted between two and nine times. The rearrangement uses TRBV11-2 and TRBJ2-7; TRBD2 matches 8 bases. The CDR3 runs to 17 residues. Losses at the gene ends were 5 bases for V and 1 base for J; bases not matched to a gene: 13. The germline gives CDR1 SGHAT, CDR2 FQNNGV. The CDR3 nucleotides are TGTGCCAGCAGCCACTCCCGCGGGGGGATTCGTTCCTACGAGCAGTACTTC. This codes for CASSHSRGGIRSYEQYF.

CDR3 in DNA: TGTGCCAGCAGTGAGACGGGGGGTACCTACAATGAGCAGTTCTTC. Translation: CASSETGGTYNEQFF. The chain couples TRBV6-4 to TRBJ2-1; TRBD2 matches 7 bases. Trimming removed 3 bases from V and 2 bases from J; junction bases left unmatched: 4. Germline loops: CDR1 MRHNA, CDR2 SNTAGT. The CDR3 length is 15 residues.

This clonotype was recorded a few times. For the CDR3, the DNA is TGTGCCAGCAGCCGCGGGGGGCTAGACTATGGCTACACCTTC. Its translation is CASSRGGLDYGYTF. The chain uses TRBV2 and TRBJ1-2; a weak D match, TRBD1 (6 bases). Trimming left V 6 bases short and J 3 bases short, with 14 bases between. Germline assignment: CDR1 SNHLY and CDR2 FYNNEI. The CDR3 is 14 residues long.

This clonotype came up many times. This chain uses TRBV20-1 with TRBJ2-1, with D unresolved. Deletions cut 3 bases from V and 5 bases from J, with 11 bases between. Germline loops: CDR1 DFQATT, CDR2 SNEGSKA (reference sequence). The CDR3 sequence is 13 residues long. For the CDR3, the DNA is TGCAGTGCTAGGGGTGATACGGACAATGAGCAGTTCTTC. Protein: CSARGDTDNEQFF.

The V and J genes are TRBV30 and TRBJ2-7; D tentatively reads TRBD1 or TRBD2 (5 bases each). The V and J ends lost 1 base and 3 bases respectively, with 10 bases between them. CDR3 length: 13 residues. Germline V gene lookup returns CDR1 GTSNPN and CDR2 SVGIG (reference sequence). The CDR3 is CAWSAGTDYEQYF. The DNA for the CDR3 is TGTGCCTGGAGTGCCGGGACCGACTACGAGCAGTACTTC.

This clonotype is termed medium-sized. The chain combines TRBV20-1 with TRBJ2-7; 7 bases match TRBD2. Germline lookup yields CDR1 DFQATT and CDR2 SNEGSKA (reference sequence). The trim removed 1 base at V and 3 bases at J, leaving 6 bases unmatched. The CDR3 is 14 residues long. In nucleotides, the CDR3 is TGCAGTGCTAGAGGGGAGGGGCGAGACTACGAGCAGTACTTC. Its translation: CSARGEGRDYEQYF.

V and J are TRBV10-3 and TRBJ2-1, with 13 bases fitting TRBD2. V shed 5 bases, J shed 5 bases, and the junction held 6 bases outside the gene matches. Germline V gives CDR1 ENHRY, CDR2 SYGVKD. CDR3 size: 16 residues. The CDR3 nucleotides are TGTGCCATCAGTAAAAACGGGACTAGCGGGGACAATGAGCAGTTCTTC. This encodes CAISKNGTSGDNEQFF.

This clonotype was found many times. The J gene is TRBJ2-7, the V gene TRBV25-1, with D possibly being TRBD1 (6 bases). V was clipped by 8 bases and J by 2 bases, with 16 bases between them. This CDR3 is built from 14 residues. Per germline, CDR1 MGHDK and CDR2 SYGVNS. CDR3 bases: TGTGCCAGCCCCGCTGGGACACTGACCTACGAGCAGTACTTC. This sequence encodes CASPAGTLTYEQYF.

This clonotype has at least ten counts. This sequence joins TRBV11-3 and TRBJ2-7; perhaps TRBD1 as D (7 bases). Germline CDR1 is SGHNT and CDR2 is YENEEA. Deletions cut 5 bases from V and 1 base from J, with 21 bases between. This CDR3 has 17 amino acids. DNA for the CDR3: TGTGCCAGCAGCCGGTCCCAGGGGGGAAGGGATTCCTACGAGCAGTACTTC. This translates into CASSRSQGGRDSYEQYF. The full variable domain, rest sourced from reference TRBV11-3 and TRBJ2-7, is EAGVVQSPRYKIIEKKQPVAFWCNPISGHNTLYWYLQNLGQGPELLIRYENEEAVDDSQLPKDRFSAERLKGVDSTLKIQPAELGDSAVYLCASSRSQGGRDSYEQYFGPGTRLTVT.

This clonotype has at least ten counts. CDR3 in DNA: TGTGCCAGCAGCGTAGGGGCAGGGGAGGACGACGAGCAGTACTTC. It encodes CASSVGAGEDDEQYF. The rearrangement uses TRBV9 and TRBJ2-7, with D possibly called TRBD1 or TRBD2 (6 bases each). Germline-derived CDR1 and CDR2 are SGDLS and YYNGEE. The CDR3 totals 15 residues. V was clipped by 0 bases and J by 5 bases, with 15 bases between them.

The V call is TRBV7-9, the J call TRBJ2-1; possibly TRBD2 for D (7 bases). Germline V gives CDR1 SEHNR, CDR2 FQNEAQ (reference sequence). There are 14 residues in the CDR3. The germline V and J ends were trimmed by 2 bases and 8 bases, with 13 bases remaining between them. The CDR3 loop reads CASSLLGGPDEQFF. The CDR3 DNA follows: TGTGCCAGCAGCTTATTGGGGGGGCCCGATGAGCAGTTCTTC.

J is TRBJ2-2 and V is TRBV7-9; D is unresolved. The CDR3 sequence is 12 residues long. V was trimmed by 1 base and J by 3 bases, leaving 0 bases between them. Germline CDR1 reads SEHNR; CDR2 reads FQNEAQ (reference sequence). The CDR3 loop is CASSLDTGELFF. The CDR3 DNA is TGTGCCAGCAGCTTAGACACCGGGGAGCTGTTTTTT.

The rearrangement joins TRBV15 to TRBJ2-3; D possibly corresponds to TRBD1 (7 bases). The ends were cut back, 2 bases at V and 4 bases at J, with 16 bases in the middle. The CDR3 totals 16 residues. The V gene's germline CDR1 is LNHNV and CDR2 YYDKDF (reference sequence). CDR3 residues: CATSRQGGRGSDTQYF. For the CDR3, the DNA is TGTGCCACCAGCAGACAGGGGGGCCGAGGGTCAGATACGCAGTATTTT.

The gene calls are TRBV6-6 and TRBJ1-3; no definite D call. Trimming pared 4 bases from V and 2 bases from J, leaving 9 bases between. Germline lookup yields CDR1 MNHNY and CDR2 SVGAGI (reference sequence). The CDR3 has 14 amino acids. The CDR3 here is CASSWQDPGNTIYF. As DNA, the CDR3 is TGTGCCAGCAGTTGGCAGGACCCTGGAAACACCATATATTTT.

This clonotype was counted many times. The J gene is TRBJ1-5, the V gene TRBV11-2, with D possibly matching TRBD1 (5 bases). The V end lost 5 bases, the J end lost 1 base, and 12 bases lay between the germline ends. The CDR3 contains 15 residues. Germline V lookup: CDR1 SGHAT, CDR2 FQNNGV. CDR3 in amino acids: CASSPPGRSNQPQHF. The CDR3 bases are TGTGCCAGCAGCCCGCCGGGACGGAGCAATCAGCCCCAGCATTTT.

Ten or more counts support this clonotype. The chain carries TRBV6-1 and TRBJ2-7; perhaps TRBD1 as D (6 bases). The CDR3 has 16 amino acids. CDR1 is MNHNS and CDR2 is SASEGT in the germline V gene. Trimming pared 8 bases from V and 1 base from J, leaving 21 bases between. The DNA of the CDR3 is TGTGCCAGCGCCACTGAACAGGGTGACATATCCTACGAGCAGTACTTC. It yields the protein CASATEQGDISYEQYF.

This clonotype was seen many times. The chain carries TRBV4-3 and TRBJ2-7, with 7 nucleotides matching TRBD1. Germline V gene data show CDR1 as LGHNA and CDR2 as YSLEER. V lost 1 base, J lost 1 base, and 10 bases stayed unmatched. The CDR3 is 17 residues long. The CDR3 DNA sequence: TGCGCCAGCAGCCAAGGGTGGCCGGACAGGAATTCCTACGAGCAGTACTTC. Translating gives CASSQGWPDRNSYEQYF.

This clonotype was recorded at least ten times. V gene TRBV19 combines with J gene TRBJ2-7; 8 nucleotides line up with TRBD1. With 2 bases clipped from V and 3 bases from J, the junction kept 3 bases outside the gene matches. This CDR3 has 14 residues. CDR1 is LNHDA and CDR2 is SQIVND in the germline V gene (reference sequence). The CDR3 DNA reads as TGTGCCAGTAGTATATGGGGGACAGGCTACGAGCAGTACTTC. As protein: CASSIWGTGYEQYF.

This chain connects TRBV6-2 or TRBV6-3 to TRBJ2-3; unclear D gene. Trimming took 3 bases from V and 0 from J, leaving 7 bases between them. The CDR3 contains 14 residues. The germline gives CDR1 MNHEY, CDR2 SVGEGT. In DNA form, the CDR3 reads TGTGCCAGCAGTTATGGACGAAGCACAGATACGCAGTATTTT. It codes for CASSYGRSTDTQYF.

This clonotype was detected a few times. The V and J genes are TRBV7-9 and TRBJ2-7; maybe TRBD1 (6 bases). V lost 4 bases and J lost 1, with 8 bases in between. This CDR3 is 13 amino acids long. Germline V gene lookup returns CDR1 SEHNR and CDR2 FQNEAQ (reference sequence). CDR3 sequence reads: CASSSGQSYEQYF. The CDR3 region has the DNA TGTGCCAGCAGCTCAGGACAGTCCTACGAGCAGTACTTC.

CDR3 in DNA: TGCAGTTTGGTGCGGGAGGGCCGAGAGAGTGATACGCAGTATTTT. Translation gives CSLVREGRESDTQYF. This chain joins TRBV20-1 and TRBJ2-3; 9 nucleotides match TRBD2. From germline, CDR1 is DFQATT and CDR2 SNEGSKA (reference sequence). With V trimmed by 8 bases and J by 6 bases, 15 bases remained unmatched. There are 15 residues in the CDR3.

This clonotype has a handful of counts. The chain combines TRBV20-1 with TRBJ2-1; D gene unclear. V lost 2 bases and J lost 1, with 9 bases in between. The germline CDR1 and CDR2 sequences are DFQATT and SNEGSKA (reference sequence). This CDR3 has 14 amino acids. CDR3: CSARIGRSYNEQFF. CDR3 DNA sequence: TGCAGTGCTAGAATCGGCCGGTCCTACAATGAGCAGTTCTTC.

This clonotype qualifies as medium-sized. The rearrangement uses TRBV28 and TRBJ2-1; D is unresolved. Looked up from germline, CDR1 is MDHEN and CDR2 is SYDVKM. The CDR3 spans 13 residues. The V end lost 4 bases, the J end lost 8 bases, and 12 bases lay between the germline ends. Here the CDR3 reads CASSSHPADEQFF. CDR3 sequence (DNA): TGTGCCAGCAGTTCCCACCCCGCAGATGAGCAGTTCTTC. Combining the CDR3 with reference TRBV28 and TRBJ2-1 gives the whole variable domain DVKVTQSSRYLVKRTGEKVFLECVQDMDHENMFWYRQDPGLGLRLIYFSYDVKMKEKGDIPEGYSVSREKKERFSLILESASTNQTSMYLCASSSHPADEQFFGPGTRLTVL.

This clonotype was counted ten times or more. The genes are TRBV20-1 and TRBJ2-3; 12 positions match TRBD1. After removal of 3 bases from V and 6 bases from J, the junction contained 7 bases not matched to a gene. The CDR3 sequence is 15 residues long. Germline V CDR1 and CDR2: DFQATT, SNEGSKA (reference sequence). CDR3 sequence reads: CSASEGTGGADTQYF. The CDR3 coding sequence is TGCAGTGCTAGTGAGGGGACAGGGGGCGCGGATACGCAGTATTTT.